This T cell receptor (beta chain) originates from a study of cytomegalovirus exposure and HLA in healthy donors. Findings and caveats of the study: Rates of TCR association differed by HLA locus in a later analysis, with DRB1 highest and HLA-C lowest. Reported results showed that the classifier diagnosed cytomegalovirus status with high specificity and sensitivity. In an earlier analysis, in some 500 donors, most V segments appeared productive either ~90% or ~30% of the time.

The PCR had 60 Vbeta and 13 Jbeta primers. Repertoires were generated with immunoSEQ multiplex PCR, while TCRdb's copy carries only in-frame clones and drops some. The sample records around 130,000 clones, over 75% being singletons. Worth noting for this clone: Its matching antigen is unknown.

Sampled while nominally healthy, donors likely had unrecorded immune exposures. With V trimmed by 3 bases and J by 10 bases, 15 bases remained unmatched. CDR3 size: 18 residues. Looked up from germline, CDR1 is SGHVT and CDR2 is SQSDAQ. The rearrangement uses TRBV7-4 and TRBJ2-1; 13 bases are shared with TRBD2. The sample taken for sequencing was PBMCs. The sequence derives from a woman between 18 and 29 years old in good health and CMV-seronegative. The CDR3 nucleotides are TGTGCCAGCAGCTTTTTTGAAGGGACTAGCGGGAAAAATGGGGAGCAGTTCTTC. This translates into CASSFFEGTSGKNGEQFF.